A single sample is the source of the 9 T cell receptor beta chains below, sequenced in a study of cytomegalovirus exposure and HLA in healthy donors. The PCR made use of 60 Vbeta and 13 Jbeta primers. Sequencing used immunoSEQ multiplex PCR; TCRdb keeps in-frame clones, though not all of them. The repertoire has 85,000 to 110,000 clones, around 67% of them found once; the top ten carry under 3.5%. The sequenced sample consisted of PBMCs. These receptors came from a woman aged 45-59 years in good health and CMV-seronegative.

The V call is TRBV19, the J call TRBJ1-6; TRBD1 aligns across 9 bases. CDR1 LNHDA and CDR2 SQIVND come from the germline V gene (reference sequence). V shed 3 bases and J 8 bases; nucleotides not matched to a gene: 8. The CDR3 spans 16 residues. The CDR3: CASSMAGGTGYSPLHF. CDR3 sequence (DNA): TGTGCCAGTAGTATGGCGGGCGGGACAGGGTATTCACCCCTCCACTTT.

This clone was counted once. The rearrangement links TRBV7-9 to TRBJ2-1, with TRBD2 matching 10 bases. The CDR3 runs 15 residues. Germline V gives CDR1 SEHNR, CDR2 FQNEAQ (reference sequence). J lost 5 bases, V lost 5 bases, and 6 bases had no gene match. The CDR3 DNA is TGTGCCAGCAGCCCGAGCGGGGGGGCCCACAATGAGCAGTTCTTC. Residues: CASSPSGGAHNEQFF.

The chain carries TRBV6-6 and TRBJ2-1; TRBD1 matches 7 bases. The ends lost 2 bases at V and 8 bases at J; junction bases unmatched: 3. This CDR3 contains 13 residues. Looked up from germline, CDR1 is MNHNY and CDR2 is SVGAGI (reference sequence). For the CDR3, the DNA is TGTGCCAGCAGTTACAGGCAGGGGGATGAGCAGTTCTTC. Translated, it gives CASSYRQGDEQFF.

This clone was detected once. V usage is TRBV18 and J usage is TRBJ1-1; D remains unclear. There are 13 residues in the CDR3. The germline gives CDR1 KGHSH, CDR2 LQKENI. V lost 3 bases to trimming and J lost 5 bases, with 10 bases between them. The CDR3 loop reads CASSPTLSTEAFF. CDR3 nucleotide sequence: TGTGCCAGCTCACCGACTCTGTCTACTGAAGCTTTCTTT.

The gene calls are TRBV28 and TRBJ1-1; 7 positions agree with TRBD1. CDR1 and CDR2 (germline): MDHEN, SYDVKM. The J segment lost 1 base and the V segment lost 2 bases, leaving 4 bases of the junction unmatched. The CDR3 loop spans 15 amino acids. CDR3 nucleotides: TGTGCCAGCAGTTTACCGGACAGGAAGAACACTGAAGCTTTCTTT. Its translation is CASSLPDRKNTEAFF.

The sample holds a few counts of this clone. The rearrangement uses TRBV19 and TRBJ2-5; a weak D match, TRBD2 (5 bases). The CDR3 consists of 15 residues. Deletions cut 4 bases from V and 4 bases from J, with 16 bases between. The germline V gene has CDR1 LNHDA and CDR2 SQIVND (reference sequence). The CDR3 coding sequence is TGTGCCAGTAGTAGGAGAAGCGGACCGCCAGAGACCCAGTACTTC. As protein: CASSRRSGPPETQYF.

DNA of the CDR3: TGTGCCAGCACCATCAGGGGGTTCGCCTACGAGCAGTACTTC. Translated: CASTIRGFAYEQYF. The V gene is TRBV6-6, the J gene TRBJ2-7; 7 nucleotides agree with TRBD1. The CDR3 length is 14 residues. From germline, CDR1 is MNHNY and CDR2 SVGAGI (reference sequence). The ends lost 7 bases at V and 2 bases at J; junction bases unmatched: 8.

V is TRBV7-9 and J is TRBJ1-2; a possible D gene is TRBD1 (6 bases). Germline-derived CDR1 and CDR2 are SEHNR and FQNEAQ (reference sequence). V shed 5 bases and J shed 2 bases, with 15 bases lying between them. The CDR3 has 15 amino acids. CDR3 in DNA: TGTGCCAGCAGCGCCTCAACTACAGGGAACTATGGCTACACCTTC. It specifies CASSASTTGNYGYTF.

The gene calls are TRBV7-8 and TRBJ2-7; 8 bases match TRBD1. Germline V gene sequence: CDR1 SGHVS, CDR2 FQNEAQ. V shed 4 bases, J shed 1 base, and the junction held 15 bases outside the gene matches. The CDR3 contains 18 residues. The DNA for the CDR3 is TGTGCCAGCAGCTCAGTTTCTAGGAGGGACAGGATTTCCTACGAGCAGTACTTC. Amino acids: CASSSVSRRDRISYEQYF.